The rows below give T cell receptor beta chains drawn from one sample of a study of T cell repertoires in cytomegalovirus infection. TCRdb reanalysed the reads using MiXCR and keeps one entry per CDR3 protein. Of about 250,000 distinct CDR3 sequences detected, around 6.4% appear once; the ten largest clones hold less than 7.5%. The sample was PBMCs. Receptors were obtained from a human donor in good health (CMV status not recorded). Some clones in this sample may be carry-over from other donors' samples. Both conserved end residues are part of each CDR3. Fields, in order: CDR3 DNA, CDR3 protein, J gene, D gene, V gene, clone size. A D gene is named only where the DNA matches it firmly. The size entry is marked missing in some rows and otherwise reads once, few, many or a size class.

DNA: TGCGCCAGCAGCCAAGAAAATACCGGTCTGGCGAGAAACTATGGCTACACCTTC
CDR3: CASSQENTGLARNYGYTF
J: TRBJ1-2
D: .
V: TRBV4-1
size: .

DNA: TGTGCCAGCAGCTTAGCATCGGTGGCAGGGGACAATGAGCAGTTCTTC
CDR3: CASSLASVAGDNEQFF
J: TRBJ2-1
D: .
V: TRBV7-9
size: many

DNA: TGTGCCAGCAGCTTAGATCCTAACTCAGGTGGCTACACCTTC
CDR3: CASSLDPNSGGYTF
J: TRBJ1-2
D: .
V: TRBV11-2
size: many

DNA: TGTGCCAGCAGCTTCAGTTCTAGCGGGACCATTCCCTACGAGCAGTACTTC
CDR3: CASSFSSSGTIPYEQYF
J: TRBJ2-7
D: TRBD2
V: TRBV7-2
size: many

DNA: TGTGCCAGCAGCCTGACAGAAGGGACCCAGTACTTC
CDR3: CASSLTEGTQYF
J: TRBJ2-5
D: .
V: TRBV12-3/TRBV12-4
size: once

DNA: TGTGCCAGCGCTATTGTCACAGGGGGCGGAAAAAAACTGTTTTTT
CDR3: CASAIVTGGGKKLFF
J: TRBJ1-4
D: TRBD1
V: TRBV11-2
size: many

DNA: TGTGCCAGCAGCCGGACTAGCGGGGGGACGAGCTCCTACGAGCAGTACTTC
CDR3: CASSRTSGGTSSYEQYF
J: TRBJ2-7
D: TRBD2
V: TRBV7-2
size: many

DNA: TGTGCCAGCAGCTTAGGTGGGGAGGCTCGGCAGCCCCAGCATTTT
CDR3: CASSLGGEARQPQHF
J: TRBJ1-5
D: .
V: TRBV7-2
size: many

DNA: TGCAGTCCGAACCAAGACCCAAACTACAATGAGCAGTTCTTC
CDR3: CSPNQDPNYNEQFF
J: TRBJ2-1
D: .
V: TRBV20-1
size: many

DNA: TGTGCCAGCAGTTACTCTGGCTCCGGGGAGCTGTTTTTT
CDR3: CASSYSGSGELFF
J: TRBJ2-2
D: .
V: TRBV6-5
size: many

DNA: TGTGCCAGCAGTCAGGGGAGGGGGGAAATTGGAGAGACCCAGTACTTC
CDR3: CASSQGRGEIGETQYF
J: TRBJ2-5
D: .
V: TRBV28
size: few

DNA: TGCAGTGCGATAGCATCCTCCCTTCGGACAAATGAGCAGTTCTTC
CDR3: CSAIASSLRTNEQFF
J: TRBJ2-1
D: .
V: TRBV20-1
size: many

DNA: TGCGCCAGCAGCTACCGGGCCGCTACCGACGAGCAGTACTTC
CDR3: CASSYRAATDEQYF
J: TRBJ2-7
D: .
V: TRBV5-1
size: .

DNA: TGCAGCGTTGAATTCTGGACCCTAGACACCGGGGAGCTGTTTTTT
CDR3: CSVEFWTLDTGELFF
J: TRBJ2-2
D: .
V: TRBV29-1
size: .

DNA: TGTGCCAGCAGCTTGGAACCCTTCACAGATACGCAGTATTTT
CDR3: CASSLEPFTDTQYF
J: TRBJ2-3
D: .
V: TRBV5-5
size: many

DNA: TGCGCCAGCAGCTTGGCTTCCGCGAACACTGAAGCTTTCTTT
CDR3: CASSLASANTEAFF
J: TRBJ1-1
D: .
V: TRBV5-1
size: many

DNA: TGTGCCAGCAGGCGCAGACGGCAGGGATATGAAGCTTTCTTT
CDR3: CASRRRRQGYEAFF
J: TRBJ1-1
D: .
V: TRBV6-2/TRBV6-3
size: many

DNA: TGCAGTGCTAGAGATTTAAAGGCCTCCTACAATGAGCAGTTCTTC
CDR3: CSARDLKASYNEQFF
J: TRBJ2-1
D: .
V: TRBV20-1
size: many

DNA: TGCAGTGCTATCGACAGGGGCTTCGGCTACACCTTC
CDR3: CSAIDRGFGYTF
J: TRBJ1-2
D: TRBD1
V: TRBV20-1
size: few

DNA: TGCAGCGCATTGAGGACAGGGGAAGAGACCCAGTACTTC
CDR3: CSALRTGEETQYF
J: TRBJ2-5
D: TRBD1
V: TRBV29-1
size: .

DNA: TGCAGTGCTAGACGGAACTCAGGGGGCTCTAATGAAAAACTGTTTTTT
CDR3: CSARRNSGGSNEKLFF
J: TRBJ1-4
D: TRBD1
V: TRBV20-1
size: .

DNA: TGTGCCACCAGCAGAGATCTGGGGCAGGGCTATGGCTACACCTTC
CDR3: CATSRDLGQGYGYTF
J: TRBJ1-2
D: .
V: TRBV15
size: .